The 18 T cell receptor beta chains below all came from one sample that was sequenced in a study of shared clonotypes between healthy human individuals. Naivety among CD8 cells was defined by CD45RO negativity and positive CCR7 selection, thereby excluding terminally differentiated effector memory CD45RA+ cells. The method was immunoSEQ multiplex PCR; TCRdb's version includes in-frame clones alone and lacks a portion of them. The sample lists about 870,000 clones; about 92% were seen once. The sequenced sample was naive CD8+ T cells sorted from blood. The receptor set was obtained from a man between 25 and 39 years old in good health.

The genes are TRBV9 and TRBJ2-7, with D perhaps TRBD1 (6 bases). The V gene's germline CDR1 is SGDLS and CDR2 YYNGEE. The V end lost 8 bases, the J end lost 5 bases, and 14 bases lay between the germline ends. The CDR3 spans 12 residues. DNA for the CDR3: TGTGCCAGTCAACAGGGCGGAAACGAGCAGTACTTC. Translating gives CASQQGGNEQYF.

The J gene is TRBJ1-2, the V gene TRBV19; TRBD1 is a possible D gene (6 bases). CDR1 LNHDA and CDR2 SQIVND come from the germline V gene (reference sequence). This CDR3 has 14 amino acids. V gave up 3 bases and J gave up 6 bases, with 14 bases separating them. The CDR3 sequence is CASSIRQGKDGYTF. In DNA, the CDR3 is TGTGCCAGTAGTATTAGGCAGGGGAAAGATGGCTACACCTTC.

The CDR3 loop reads CASSPQGRIGIFYEQYF. In nucleotides, the CDR3 is TGTGCCAGCAGCCCCCAAGGCCGGATTGGGATCTTCTACGAGCAGTACTTC. The rearrangement uses TRBV21-1 and TRBJ2-7. TRBV21-1 is a recognized pseudogene. The CDR3 spans 17 residues.

The J gene is TRBJ2-7, the V gene TRBV19; possibly TRBD1 for D (5 bases). CDR3 length: 15 amino acids. Trimming shortened V by 1 base and J by 3 bases, and 13 bases separated the two germline ends. Germline V gene sequence: CDR1 LNHDA, CDR2 SQIVND (reference sequence). The CDR3 DNA reads TGTGCCAGTAGTATAGGCCCACAGGAAAACTACGAGCAGTACTTC. Its protein is CASSIGPQENYEQYF.

Of note for this clone: Other DNA sequences from this sample encode an identical CDR3 as well. V is TRBV9 and J is TRBJ2-1; possibly TRBD1 for D (6 bases). V lost 2 bases to trimming and J lost 4 bases, with 13 bases between them. CDR1 and CDR2 (germline): SGDLS, YYNGEE. The CDR3 is 15 amino acids. CDR3 DNA sequence: TGTGCCAGCAGCGTTGCCGGGACACCTTACAATGAGCAGTTCTTC. Its protein is CASSVAGTPYNEQFF.

The chain links TRBV2 to TRBJ2-6, with TRBD2 identical over 9 bases. Germline V lookup: CDR1 SNHLY, CDR2 FYNNEI. Trimming cost V 10 bases and J 4 bases; bases outside gene matches: 11. This CDR3 comprises 16 residues. CDR3 protein: CAILSREGSGANVLTF. CDR3 nucleotides: TGTGCCATTCTATCGCGGGAGGGTTCAGGGGCCAACGTCCTGACTTTC. Drawing the rest from reference TRBV2 and TRBJ2-6, the complete variable domain is EPEVTQTPSHQVTQMGQEVILRCVPISNHLYFYWYRQILGQKVEFLVSFYNNEISEKSEIFDDQFSVERPDGSNFTLKIRSTKLEDSAMYFCAILSREGSGANVLTFGAGSRLTVL.

This clone was counted once. The genes are TRBV27 and TRBJ1-2, with D perhaps matching TRBD1 (6 bases). The V end lost 3 bases, the J end lost 8 bases, and 16 bases lay between the germline ends. Germline V CDR1 and CDR2: MNHEY, SMNVEV (reference sequence). The CDR3 is 14 residues long. The CDR3 DNA reads TGTGCCAGCAGTTTGGCTGGGGGCAACTCCGGCTACACCTTC. Translating gives CASSLAGGNSGYTF.

A single count supports this clone. V usage is TRBV29-1 and J usage is TRBJ2-7; D gene ambiguous. The length of the CDR3 is 13 residues. Germline CDR1 SQVTM, CDR2 ANQGSEA. V lost 0 bases and J 0 bases, leaving 6 bases between the germline ends. Here the CDR3 DNA reads TGCAGCGTTGAAGAGCCAGGCTCCTACGAGCAGTACTTC. Translating it yields CSVEEPGSYEQYF.

This chain joins TRBV7-2 and TRBJ2-3; D remains unclear. CDR1 is SGHTA and CDR2 is FQGNSA in the germline V gene. This CDR3 comprises 12 residues. Trimming removed 2 bases at V and 4 bases at J, with 4 bases between. Here the CDR3 DNA reads TGTGCCAGCAGCTTAATAGCAGATACGCAGTATTTT. This sequence encodes CASSLIADTQYF. The full variable domain, in which reference TRBV7-2 and TRBJ2-3 provide the parts outside the CDR3, is GAGVSQSPSNKVTEKGKDVELRCDPISGHTALYWYRQSLGQGLEFLIYFQGNSAPDKSGLPSDRFSAERTGGSVSTLTIQRTQQEDSAVYLCASSLIADTQYFGPGTRLTVL.

The CDR3 nucleotides are TGTGCCAGCAGTGACGCACTGGGGGGCTACACCTTC. Amino acid sequence: CASSDALGGYTF. The chain uses TRBV2 and TRBJ1-2; D gene unclear. The CDR3 is made up of 12 amino acids. Germline CDR1 and CDR2: SNHLY and FYNNEI. V lost 3 bases and J 8 bases, leaving 10 bases between the germline ends.

The V gene is TRBV6-1, the J gene TRBJ1-5, with D possibly TRBD1 on 6 matching bases. V lost 2 bases and J 1 base, leaving 21 bases between the germline ends. The CDR3 sequence is 19 residues long. Germline values: CDR1 MNHNS, CDR2 SASEGT. CDR3 residues: CASSERAQMGARSNQPQHF. The CDR3 nucleotides are TGTGCCAGCAGTGAAAGGGCACAAATGGGGGCTAGGAGCAATCAGCCCCAGCATTTT.

The chain recombines TRBV7-9 with TRBJ2-7; possibly TRBD1 for D (6 bases). The CDR3 has 15 residues. Germline-derived CDR1 and CDR2 are SEHNR and FQNEAQ (reference sequence). The ends were cut back, 6 bases at V and 0 bases at J, with 15 bases in the middle. The CDR3 nucleotides read TGTGCCAGCAGTTCGACCGGGACAAACTCCTACGAGCAGTACTTC. This sequence encodes CASSSTGTNSYEQYF.

The chain carries TRBV27 and TRBJ2-7; weak D call: TRBD2 (7 bases). Between the trimmed V and J ends, which lost 4 bases and 0 bases, there was a span of 19 bases. The CDR3 sequence is 17 residues long. Germline V gene data show CDR1 as MNHEY and CDR2 as SMNVEV (reference sequence). The CDR3 protein is CASSSPIRGGSSYEQYF. DNA of the CDR3: TGTGCCAGCAGTTCCCCCATCAGGGGCGGGAGCTCCTACGAGCAGTACTTC.

The rearrangement uses TRBV6-6 and TRBJ2-1, with D perhaps matching TRBD1 or TRBD2 (6 bases each). The CDR3 sequence is 15 residues long. V was shortened by 5 bases and J by 7 bases, with 18 bases between the two germline ends. Germline V gene data show CDR1 as MNHNY and CDR2 as SVGAGI (reference sequence). For the CDR3, the DNA is TGTGCCAGCAGTCCCCGTGATCGGGGGCGGAATGAGCAGTTCTTC. Protein: CASSPRDRGRNEQFF.

The V gene is TRBV11-2, the J gene TRBJ2-7; D is uncertain. This CDR3 is built from 13 residues. With 1 base removed from V and 1 base from J, the gap between germline ends came to 5 bases. The germline CDR1 and CDR2 sequences are SGHAT and FQNNGV. In DNA, the CDR3 is TGTGCCAGCAGCTTAGGGGCTTCCTACGAGCAGTACTTC. The encoded protein is CASSLGASYEQYF. Using reference TRBV11-2 and TRBJ2-7 for the parts outside the CDR3, the full variable domain is EAGVAQSPRYKIIEKRQSVAFWCNPISGHATLYWYQQILGQGPKLLIQFQNNGVVDDSQLPKDRFSAERLKGVDSTLKIQPAKLEDSAVYLCASSLGASYEQYFGPGTRLTVT.

This sequence joins TRBV29-1 and TRBJ2-2; 13 bases match TRBD2. Germline CDR1 reads SQVTM; CDR2 reads ANQGSEA. The CDR3 contains 17 residues. V shed 1 base, J shed 4 bases, and the junction held 6 bases outside the gene matches. The CDR3 DNA sequence: TGCAGCGTTGAAGGACTAGCGGGAGGATCGGGCACCGGGGAGCTGTTTTTT. Its translation is CSVEGLAGGSGTGELFF.

The chain is built from TRBV27 and TRBJ2-1; 11 positions agree with TRBD2. Germline-derived CDR1 and CDR2 are MNHEY and SMNVEV (reference sequence). V shed 3 bases and J 4 bases; nucleotides not matched to a gene: 2. This CDR3 spans 15 amino acids. This CDR3 is CASSLTSGIYNEQFF. DNA for the CDR3: TGTGCCAGCAGTTTGACTAGCGGGATTTACAATGAGCAGTTCTTC.

This chain uses TRBV28 with TRBJ2-2, with TRBD2 identical over 10 bases. The CDR3 is 19 residues long. Germline values: CDR1 MDHEN, CDR2 SYDVKM. The J segment lost 6 bases and the V segment lost 4 bases, leaving 17 bases of the junction unmatched. DNA for the CDR3: TGTGCCAGCAGTTCACACGCGATCAAGCGGGAGGGCCGTTCCGGGGAGCTGTTTTTT. Its translation is CASSSHAIKREGRSGELFF.